These 26 T cell receptor beta chains share one sample of origin, sequenced in a study of chemoradiotherapy in HPV16-positive cancers. Generated by immunoSEQ multiplex PCR, the TCRdb table keeps only in-frame clones and is missing some. The table shows 1,500 to 2,000 clones, with around 90% occurring only once. Specimen: tumor tissue, collected from a patient who underwent chemoradiotherapy. The source is a human donor with HPV-associated anogenital cancer.

The chain couples TRBV19 to TRBJ2-1; TRBD2 agrees at 10 bases. The germline V gene has CDR1 LNHDA and CDR2 SQIVND (reference sequence). Trimming removed 3 bases from V and 0 bases from J; junction bases left unmatched: 2. CDR3 length equals 16 residues. The CDR3, as DNA: TGTGCCAGTAGTATTACTAGCGGGGTCTCCTACAATGAGCAGTTCTTC. As protein: CASSITSGVSYNEQFF.

The chain has TRBV9 and TRBJ2-7, with TRBD1 as a possible D gene (6 bases). Germline CDR1 reads SGDLS; CDR2 reads YYNGEE. This CDR3 is built from 14 residues. V dropped 4 bases and J dropped 0 bases, with 11 bases sitting between them. DNA for the CDR3: TGTGCCAGCAGCAGGGACACTTCCTCCTACGAGCAGTACTTC. Translating it yields CASSRDTSSYEQYF.

This clone showed up just a few times. The chain links TRBV29-1 to TRBJ1-2; 10 bases match TRBD1. V was clipped by 5 bases and J by 2 bases; unmatched bases: 5. Germline V gives CDR1 SQVTM, CDR2 ANQGSEA. This CDR3 is built from 14 residues. In nucleotides, the CDR3 is TGCAGCGTTCGATCGGGACAGGGGAACTATGGCTACACCTTC. It encodes CSVRSGQGNYGYTF.

The genes are TRBV19 and TRBJ2-6; D gene uncertain. The CDR3 sequence is 18 residues long. The V end was cut by 1 base, the J end by 0 bases, with 13 bases between. Germline V lookup: CDR1 LNHDA, CDR2 SQIVND (reference sequence). CDR3 DNA sequence: TGTGCCAGTAGTATAGGTGGAGCGTATGACTCTGGGGCCAACGTCCTGACTTTC. Protein sequence: CASSIGGAYDSGANVLTF.

The J gene is TRBJ2-2, the V gene TRBV4-2; 13 positions agree with TRBD2. Germline values: CDR1 LGHNA, CDR2 YNFKEQ. J was trimmed by 4 bases and V by 4 bases; bases with no gene match: 6. This CDR3 is built from 17 residues. The CDR3 spells CASSPTSGGNSTGELFF. DNA for the CDR3: TGTGCCAGCAGCCCGACTAGCGGGGGGAACAGCACCGGGGAGCTGTTTTTT.

The V call is TRBV7-6, the J call TRBJ1-2, with TRBD1 identical over 12 bases. Germline CDR1 and CDR2: SGHVS and FNYEAQ. With 4 bases clipped from V and 7 bases from J, the junction kept 10 bases outside the gene matches. The length of the CDR3 is 16 residues. In DNA form, the CDR3 reads TGTGCCAGCAGCTACGGGGACAGGGGGCAGCAGGGTGGCTACACCTTC. Protein: CASSYGDRGQQGGYTF.

The genes are TRBV7-9 and TRBJ2-3, with unresolved D. Germline CDR1 SEHNR, CDR2 FQNEAQ (reference sequence). The CDR3 sequence is 15 residues long. The ends were cut back, 1 base at V and 2 bases at J, with 10 bases in the middle. Here the CDR3 reads CASSLDWAHTDTQYF. In DNA form, the CDR3 reads TGTGCCAGCAGCTTAGACTGGGCTCACACAGATACGCAGTATTTT.

The rearrangement joins TRBV19 to TRBJ1-2, with 8 bases identical to TRBD1. The CDR3 is made up of 13 amino acids. The V gene end was trimmed by 7 bases and the J gene end by 4 bases; junction bases not matched to a gene: 5. Germline-derived CDR1 and CDR2 are LNHDA and SQIVND (reference sequence). The CDR3 region is CASTLQGGYGYTF. The CDR3 coding sequence is TGTGCCAGTACCTTACAGGGGGGCTATGGCTACACCTTC.

V usage is TRBV5-1 and J usage is TRBJ1-2; 7 bases match TRBD1. CDR3 length: 15 amino acids. Trimming removed 5 bases from V and 0 bases from J; junction bases left unmatched: 7. From germline, CDR1 is SGHRS and CDR2 YFSETQ. The DNA of the CDR3 is TGCGCCAGCAGATACGACAGGGCTCCTAACTATGGCTACACCTTC. This gives the protein CASRYDRAPNYGYTF.

The V call is TRBV27, the J call TRBJ1-1; D is uncertain. The CDR3 extends over 14 amino acids. V lost 3 bases to trimming and J lost 6 bases, with 14 bases between them. Germline V gene sequence: CDR1 MNHEY, CDR2 SMNVEV (reference sequence). Written as DNA, the CDR3 is TGTGCCAGCAGTTTCTTGAGGGCCAACGCTGAAGCTTTCTTT. Protein: CASSFLRANAEAFF.

The chain carries TRBV19 and TRBJ1-2; 7 nucleotides line up with TRBD1. CDR3 length: 15 amino acids. Germline V lookup: CDR1 LNHDA, CDR2 SQIVND (reference sequence). V lost 3 bases, J lost 2 bases, and 6 bases stayed unmatched. This CDR3 reads CASSMATGINYGYTF. CDR3 in DNA: TGTGCCAGTAGTATGGCGACAGGGATCAACTATGGCTACACCTTC.

This clone was counted once. The V gene is TRBV7-3, the J gene TRBJ2-5, with D perhaps matching TRBD2 (7 bases). The V gene lost 0 bases and the J gene lost 1 base, with 9 bases spanning the gap. Germline V CDR1 and CDR2: SGHTA, FQGTGA. The CDR3 is made up of 15 amino acids. The CDR3 DNA is TGTGCCAGCAGCTTAACGGGAGGGGGCCAAGAGACCCAGTACTTC. This sequence encodes CASSLTGGGQETQYF.

V usage is TRBV10-3 and J usage is TRBJ1-1; D might be TRBD1 (5 bases). The V and J ends lost 4 bases and 11 bases respectively, with 17 bases between them. Germline V gene sequence: CDR1 ENHRY, CDR2 SYGVKD. CDR3 length: 13 amino acids. CDR3 nucleotide sequence: TGTGCCATCAGTGCCCGGGACCTCGAAGCTGCTTTCTTT. Its translation: CAISARDLEAAFF.

V and J are TRBV27 and TRBJ1-1; 7 nucleotides line up with TRBD1. The CDR3 runs 13 residues. The V segment lost 6 bases and the J segment 5 bases; nucleotides outside the gene matches: 6. The V gene's germline CDR1 is MNHEY and CDR2 SMNVEV (reference sequence). The CDR3 coding sequence is TGTGCCAGCAGCACGACAGGGCGAACTGAAGCTTTCTTT. Amino acid sequence: CASSTTGRTEAFF.

V usage is TRBV6-1 and J usage is TRBJ2-7, with D possibly matching TRBD2 (6 bases). The CDR3 is made up of 15 amino acids. In germline, CDR1 is MNHNS, CDR2 SASEGT. V gave up 3 bases and J gave up 0 bases, with 12 bases separating them. CDR3 in DNA: TGTGCCAGCAGTGAGGAGGACGGGAGCTCCTACGAGCAGTACTTC. The encoded protein is CASSEEDGSSYEQYF.

The chain is built from TRBV19 and TRBJ2-7; D unclear. Trimming cost V 7 bases and J 2 bases, with 18 bases left between them. The CDR3 sequence is 15 residues long. The germline V gene has CDR1 LNHDA and CDR2 SQIVND (reference sequence). CDR3 region: CASTQSPFGAYEQYF. In DNA, the CDR3 is TGTGCCAGTACTCAGAGTCCCTTTGGCGCCTACGAGCAGTACTTC. The full variable domain, in which reference TRBV19 and TRBJ2-7 provide the parts outside the CDR3, is DGGITQSPKYLFRKEGQNVTLSCEQNLNHDAMYWYRQDPGQGLRLIYYSQIVNDFQKGDIAEGYSVSREKKESFPLTVTSAQKNPTAFYLCASTQSPFGAYEQYFGPGTRLTVT.

The chain employs TRBV4-1 and TRBJ1-2; 8 nucleotides agree with TRBD1. V lost 4 bases and J lost 2; bases outside the gene matches: 9. CDR3 size: 16 residues. In germline, CDR1 is MGHRA, CDR2 YSYEKL. CDR3 DNA sequence: TGCGCCAGCAGCCTTACCCCCGGGACAGGCAACTATGGCTACACCTTC. Translating gives CASSLTPGTGNYGYTF.

This clone occurred a few times. The chain couples TRBV23-1 to TRBJ1-1; D perhaps matches TRBD1 (5 bases). TRBV23-1 is annotated as an ORF whose role is uncertain. This CDR3 has 18 amino acids. V lost 3 bases and J lost 5, with 25 bases in between. The CDR3 loop is CASSHPPGLLKLGTEAFF. CDR3 nucleotide sequence: TGCGCCAGCAGTCACCCACCGGGACTCCTTAAACTGGGGACTGAAGCTTTCTTT.

The chain carries TRBV10-3 and TRBJ1-2; TRBD1 agrees at 9 bases. V lost 4 bases, J lost 0 bases, and 0 bases stayed unmatched. CDR1 ENHRY and CDR2 SYGVKD come from the germline V gene. The CDR3 sequence is 14 residues long. CDR3 nucleotide sequence: TGTGCCATCAGTGGACAGGGGGCTAACTATGGCTACACCTTC. It is translated as CAISGQGANYGYTF.

V and J are TRBV14 and TRBJ2-6; tentatively, D is TRBD1 (5 bases). Trimming removed 3 bases from V and 0 bases from J, with 9 bases in between. The germline V gene has CDR1 SGHDN and CDR2 FVKESK. The CDR3 consists of 16 residues. DNA of the CDR3: TGTGCCAGCAGCCACCTCCAGGGCTCTGGGGCCAACGTCCTGACTTTC. Protein: CASSHLQGSGANVLTF.

The J gene is TRBJ2-7, the V gene TRBV15, with D possibly being TRBD1 (5 bases). CDR3 size: 16 residues. Germline V gene data show CDR1 as LNHNV and CDR2 as YYDKDF (reference sequence). V was trimmed by 6 bases and J by 0 bases, leaving 18 bases between them. The CDR3 DNA reads as TGTGCCACCAGTACCCGGACCGCCGACAGCTCCTACGAGCAGTACTTC. The encoded protein is CATSTRTADSSYEQYF.

The rearrangement joins TRBV6-1 to TRBJ2-7; TRBD1 or TRBD2 may be the D gene (6 bases each). Germline loops: CDR1 MNHNS, CDR2 SASEGT. V lost 4 bases and J 4 bases, leaving 14 bases between the germline ends. The CDR3 is made up of 14 amino acids. CDR3 bases: TGTGCCAGCAGTGCGGGGGCCAAAAAATACGAGCAGTACTTC. Its protein product is CASSAGAKKYEQYF.

The rearrangement joins TRBV7-2 to TRBJ2-3; D possibly corresponds to TRBD2 (5 bases). This CDR3 has 14 amino acids. The V end lost 1 base, the J end lost 3 bases, and 8 bases lay between the germline ends. From germline, CDR1 is SGHTA and CDR2 FQGNSA. The DNA of the CDR3 is TGTGCCAGCAGCTTAGGGTTAGCGACAGATACGCAGTATTTT. Residues: CASSLGLATDTQYF.

The J gene is TRBJ1-4, the V gene TRBV5-5; D unclear. The CDR3 extends over 13 amino acids. V was clipped by 2 bases and J by 3 bases, with 5 bases between them. Germline V gene lookup returns CDR1 SGHKS and CDR2 YYEKEE (reference sequence). CDR3 nucleotides: TGTGCCAGCAGCTTTATTCCTAATGAAAAACTGTTTTTT. As protein: CASSFIPNEKLFF.

This rearrangement joins TRBV10-1 to TRBJ1-5; 7 bases match TRBD1. V was clipped by 10 bases and J by 2 bases; unmatched bases: 8. CDR1 and CDR2 (germline): WNHNN, SYGVQD (reference sequence). The CDR3 loop spans 14 amino acids. The CDR3 DNA is TGCGCCACCGGGACAGTCCATGGCAATCAGCCCCAGCATTTT. Protein product: CATGTVHGNQPQHF.

The rearrangement links TRBV7-8 to TRBJ2-6; TRBD1 aligns across 7 bases. The trim removed 6 bases at V and 2 bases at J, leaving 4 bases unmatched. CDR1 is SGHVS and CDR2 is FQNEAQ in the germline V gene. This CDR3 region has 15 residues. CDR3 residues: CASSQQGTGANVLTF. Written as DNA, the CDR3 is TGTGCCAGCAGTCAACAGGGGACTGGGGCCAACGTCCTGACTTTC.